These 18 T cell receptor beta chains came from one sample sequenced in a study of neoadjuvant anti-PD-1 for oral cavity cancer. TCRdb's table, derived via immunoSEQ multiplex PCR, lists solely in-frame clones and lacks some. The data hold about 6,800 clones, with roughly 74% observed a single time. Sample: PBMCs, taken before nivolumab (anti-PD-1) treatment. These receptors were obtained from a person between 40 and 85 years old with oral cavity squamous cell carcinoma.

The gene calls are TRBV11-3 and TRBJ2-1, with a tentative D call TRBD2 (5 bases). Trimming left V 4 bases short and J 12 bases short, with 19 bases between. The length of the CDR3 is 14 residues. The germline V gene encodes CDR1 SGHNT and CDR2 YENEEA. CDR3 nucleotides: TGTGCCAGCAGCTCGTCAAACGGCGGAGAGGGGCAGTTCTTC. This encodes CASSSSNGGEGQFF. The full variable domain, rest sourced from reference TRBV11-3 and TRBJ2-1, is EAGVVQSPRYKIIEKKQPVAFWCNPISGHNTLYWYLQNLGQGPELLIRYENEEAVDDSQLPKDRFSAERLKGVDSTLKIQPAELGDSAVYLCASSSSNGGEGQFFGPGTRLTVL.

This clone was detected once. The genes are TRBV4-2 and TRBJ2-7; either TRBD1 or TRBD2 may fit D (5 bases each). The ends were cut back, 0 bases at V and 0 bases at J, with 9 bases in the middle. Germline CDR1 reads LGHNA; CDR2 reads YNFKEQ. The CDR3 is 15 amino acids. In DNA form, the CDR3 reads TGTGCCAGCAGCCAAGAGGACGGGACCTCCTACGAGCAGTACTTC. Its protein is CASSQEDGTSYEQYF.

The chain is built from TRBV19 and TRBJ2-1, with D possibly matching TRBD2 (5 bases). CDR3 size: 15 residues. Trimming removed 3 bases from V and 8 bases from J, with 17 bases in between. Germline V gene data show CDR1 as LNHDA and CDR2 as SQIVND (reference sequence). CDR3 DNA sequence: TGTGCCAGTAGTATTGGCCCCGCGAGGGTCCATGAGCAGTTCTTC. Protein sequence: CASSIGPARVHEQFF. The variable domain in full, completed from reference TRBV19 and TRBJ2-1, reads DGGITQSPKYLFRKEGQNVTLSCEQNLNHDAMYWYRQDPGQGLRLIYYSQIVNDFQKGDIAEGYSVSREKKESFPLTVTSAQKNPTAFYLCASSIGPARVHEQFFGPGTRLTVL.

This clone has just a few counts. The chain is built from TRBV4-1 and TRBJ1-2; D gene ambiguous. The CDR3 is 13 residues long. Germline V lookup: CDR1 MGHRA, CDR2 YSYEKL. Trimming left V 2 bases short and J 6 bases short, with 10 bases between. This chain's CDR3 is CASSQLGWNGYTF. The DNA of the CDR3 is TGCGCCAGCAGCCAACTTGGGTGGAATGGCTACACCTTC.

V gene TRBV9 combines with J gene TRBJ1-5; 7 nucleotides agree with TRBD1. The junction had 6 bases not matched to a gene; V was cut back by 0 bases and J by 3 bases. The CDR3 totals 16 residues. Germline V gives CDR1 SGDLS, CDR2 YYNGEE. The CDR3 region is CASSVGGGGPNQPQHF. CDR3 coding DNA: TGTGCCAGCAGCGTAGGGGGAGGGGGCCCCAATCAGCCCCAGCATTTT.

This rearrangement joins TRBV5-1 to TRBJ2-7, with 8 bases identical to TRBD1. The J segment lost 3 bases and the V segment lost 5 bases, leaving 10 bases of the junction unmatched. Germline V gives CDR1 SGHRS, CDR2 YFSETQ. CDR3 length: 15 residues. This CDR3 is CASSYGQGTVYEQYF. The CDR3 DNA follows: TGCGCCAGCAGTTACGGACAGGGAACGGTCTACGAGCAGTACTTC.

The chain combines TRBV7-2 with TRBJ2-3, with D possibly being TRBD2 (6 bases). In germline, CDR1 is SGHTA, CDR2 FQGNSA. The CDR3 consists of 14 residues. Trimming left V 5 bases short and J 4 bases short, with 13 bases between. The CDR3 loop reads CASSLRDFPDTQYF. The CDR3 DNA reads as TGTGCCAGCAGCCTTAGGGACTTTCCAGATACGCAGTATTTT.

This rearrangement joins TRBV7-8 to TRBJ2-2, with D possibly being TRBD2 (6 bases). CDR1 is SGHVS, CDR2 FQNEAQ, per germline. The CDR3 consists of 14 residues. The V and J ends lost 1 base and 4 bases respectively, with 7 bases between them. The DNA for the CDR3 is TGTGCCAGCAGCTTAGAGCGGGCCACCGGGGAGCTGTTTTTT. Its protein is CASSLERATGELFF.

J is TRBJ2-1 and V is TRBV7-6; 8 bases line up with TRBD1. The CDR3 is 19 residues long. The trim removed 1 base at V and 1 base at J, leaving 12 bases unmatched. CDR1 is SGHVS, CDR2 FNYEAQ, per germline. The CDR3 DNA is TGTGCCAGCAGCTTAGTAGACCCTCTTCGACAGGGGTCCTACAATGAGCAGTTCTTC. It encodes CASSLVDPLRQGSYNEQFF.

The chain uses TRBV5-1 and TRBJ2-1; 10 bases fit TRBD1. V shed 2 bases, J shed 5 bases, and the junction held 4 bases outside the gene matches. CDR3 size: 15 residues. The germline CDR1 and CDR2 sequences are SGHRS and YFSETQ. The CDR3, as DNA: TGCGCCAGCAGCTTCGGGACAGGGGAGAACAATGAGCAGTTCTTC. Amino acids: CASSFGTGENNEQFF.

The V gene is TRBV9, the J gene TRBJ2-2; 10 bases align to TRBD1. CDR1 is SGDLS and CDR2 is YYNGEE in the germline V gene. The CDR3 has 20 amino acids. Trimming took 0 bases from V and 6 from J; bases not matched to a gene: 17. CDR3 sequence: CASSVARAPGTGEYPGELFF. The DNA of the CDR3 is TGTGCCAGCAGCGTAGCGAGGGCGCCCGGGACAGGGGAATATCCCGGGGAGCTGTTTTTT.

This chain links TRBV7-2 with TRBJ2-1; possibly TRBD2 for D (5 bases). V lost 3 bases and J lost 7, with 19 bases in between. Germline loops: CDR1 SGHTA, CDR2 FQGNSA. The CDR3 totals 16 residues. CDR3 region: CASSLSGGPRGNEQFF. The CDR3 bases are TGTGCCAGCAGCTTGAGCGGAGGCCCTCGGGGAAATGAGCAGTTCTTC.

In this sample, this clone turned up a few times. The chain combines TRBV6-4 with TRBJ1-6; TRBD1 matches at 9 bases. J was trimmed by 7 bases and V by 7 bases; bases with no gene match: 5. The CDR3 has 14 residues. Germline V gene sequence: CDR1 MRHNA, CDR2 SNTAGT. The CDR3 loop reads CASTPDRGNSPLHF. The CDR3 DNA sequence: TGTGCCAGCACCCCGGACAGGGGCAATTCACCCCTCCACTTT.

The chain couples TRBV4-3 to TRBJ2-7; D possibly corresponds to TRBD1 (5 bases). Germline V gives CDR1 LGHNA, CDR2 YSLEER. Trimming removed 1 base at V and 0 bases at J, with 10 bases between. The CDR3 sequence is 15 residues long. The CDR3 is CASSQGREGSYEQYF. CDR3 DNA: TGCGCCAGCAGCCAAGGCAGGGAAGGCTCCTACGAGCAGTACTTC.

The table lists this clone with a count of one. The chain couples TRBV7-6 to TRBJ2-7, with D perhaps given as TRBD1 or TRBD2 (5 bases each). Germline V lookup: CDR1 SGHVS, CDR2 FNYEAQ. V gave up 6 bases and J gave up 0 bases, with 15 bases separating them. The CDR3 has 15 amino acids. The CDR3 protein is CASRLGTDGSYEQYF. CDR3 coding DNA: TGTGCCAGCAGGTTGGGGACGGACGGCTCCTACGAGCAGTACTTC.

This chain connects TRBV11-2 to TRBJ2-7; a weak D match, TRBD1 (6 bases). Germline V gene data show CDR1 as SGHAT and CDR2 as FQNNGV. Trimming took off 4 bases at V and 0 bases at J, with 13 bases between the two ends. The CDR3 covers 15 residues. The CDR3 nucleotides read TGTGCCAGCAGCTCCCTCAGGGGAACCTCCTACGAGCAGTACTTC. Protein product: CASSSLRGTSYEQYF.

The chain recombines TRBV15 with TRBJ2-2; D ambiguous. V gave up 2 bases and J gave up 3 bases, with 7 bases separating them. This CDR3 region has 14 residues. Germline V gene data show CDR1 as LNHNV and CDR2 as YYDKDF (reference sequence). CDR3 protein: CATSRQPDTGELFF. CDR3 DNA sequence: TGTGCCACCAGCAGACAGCCCGACACCGGGGAGCTGTTTTTT. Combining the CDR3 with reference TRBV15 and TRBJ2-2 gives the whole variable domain DAMVIQNPRYQVTQFGKPVTLSCSQTLNHNVMYWYQQKSSQAPKLLFHYYDKDFNNEADTPDNFQSRRPNTSFCFLDIRSPGLGDTAMYLCATSRQPDTGELFFGEGSRLTVL.

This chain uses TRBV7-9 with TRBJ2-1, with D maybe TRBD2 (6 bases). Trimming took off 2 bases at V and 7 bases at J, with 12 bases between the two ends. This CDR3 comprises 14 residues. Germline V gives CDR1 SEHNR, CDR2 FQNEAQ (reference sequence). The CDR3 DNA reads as TGTGCCAGCAGCTTAACGAGCGGGCGGAATGAGCAGTTCTTC. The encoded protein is CASSLTSGRNEQFF.